This section outlines one TCR beta chain sequence together with its context. The target antigen is unknown. The data stem from a study of siplizumab effects on memory and regulatory T cells. Germline V gene data show CDR1 as MNHEY and CDR2 as SVGAGI. Between the trimmed V and J ends, which lost 7 bases and 3 bases, there was a span of 15 bases. The CDR3 totals 14 residues. The data were produced by immunoSEQ multiplex PCR, yet TCRdb's version contains in-frame clones alone and is incomplete. This table holds 60,000 to 80,000 clones, over 65% found once. Study-level points and caveats: Whether proliferating Tregs in siplizumab cultures suppress was not functionally confirmed. Assignment of a naive or memory phenotype failed for roughly 75-95% of the proliferating CD4+ or CD8+ clones.

The chain uses TRBV6-5 and TRBJ1-2; a possible D gene is TRBD1 (6 bases). The sequence was obtained from a human donor in good health. The sample comprised memory CD4+ T cells sorted from blood. CDR3 DNA: TGTGCCAGCACCACCCGGGAGGGGGACTATGGCTACACCTTC. Translated, it gives CASTTREGDYGYTF.